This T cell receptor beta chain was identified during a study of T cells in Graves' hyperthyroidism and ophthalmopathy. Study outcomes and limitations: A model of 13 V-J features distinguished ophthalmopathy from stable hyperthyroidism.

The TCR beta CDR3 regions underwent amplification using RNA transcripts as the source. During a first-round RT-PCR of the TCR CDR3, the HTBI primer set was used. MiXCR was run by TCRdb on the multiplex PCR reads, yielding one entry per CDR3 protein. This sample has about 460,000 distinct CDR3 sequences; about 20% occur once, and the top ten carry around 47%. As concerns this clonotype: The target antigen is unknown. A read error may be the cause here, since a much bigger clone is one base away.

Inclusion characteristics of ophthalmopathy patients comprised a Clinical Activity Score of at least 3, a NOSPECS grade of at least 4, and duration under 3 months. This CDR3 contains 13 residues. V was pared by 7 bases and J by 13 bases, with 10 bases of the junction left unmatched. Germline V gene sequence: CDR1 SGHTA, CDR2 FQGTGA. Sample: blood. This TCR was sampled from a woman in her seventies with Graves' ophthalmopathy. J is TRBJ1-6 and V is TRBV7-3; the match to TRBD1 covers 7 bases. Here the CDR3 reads CASIPTTGSPLHF. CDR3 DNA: TGTGCCAGCATCCCAACGACAGGGAGTCCCCTCCACTTT.